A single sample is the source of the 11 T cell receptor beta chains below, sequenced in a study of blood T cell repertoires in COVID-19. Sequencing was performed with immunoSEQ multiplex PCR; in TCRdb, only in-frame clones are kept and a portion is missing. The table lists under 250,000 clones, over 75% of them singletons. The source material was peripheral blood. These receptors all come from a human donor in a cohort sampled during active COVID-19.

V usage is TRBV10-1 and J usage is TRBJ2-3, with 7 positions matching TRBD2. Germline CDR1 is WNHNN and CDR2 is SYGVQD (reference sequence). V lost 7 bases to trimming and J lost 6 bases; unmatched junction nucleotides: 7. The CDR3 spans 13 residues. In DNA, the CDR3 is TGCGCCAGCATCCACCAGGGAGGGGATACGCAGTATTTT. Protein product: CASIHQGGDTQYF.

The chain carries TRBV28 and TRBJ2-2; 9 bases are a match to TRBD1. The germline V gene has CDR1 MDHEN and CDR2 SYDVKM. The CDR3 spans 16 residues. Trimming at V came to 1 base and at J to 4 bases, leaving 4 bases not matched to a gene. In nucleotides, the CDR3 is TGTGCCAGCAGTTTATTTGACAGGGGGATCACCGGGGAGCTGTTTTTT. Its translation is CASSLFDRGITGELFF.

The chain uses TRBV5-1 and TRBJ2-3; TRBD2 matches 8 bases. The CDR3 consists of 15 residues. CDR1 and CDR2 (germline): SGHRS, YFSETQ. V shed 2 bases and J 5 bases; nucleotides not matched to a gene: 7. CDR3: CASSFPGGGKDTQYF. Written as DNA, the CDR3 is TGCGCCAGCAGCTTCCCCGGGGGGGGGAAAGATACGCAGTATTTT.

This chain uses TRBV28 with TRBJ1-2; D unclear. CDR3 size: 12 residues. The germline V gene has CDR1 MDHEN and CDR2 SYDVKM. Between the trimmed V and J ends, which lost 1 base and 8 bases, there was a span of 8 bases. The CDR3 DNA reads TGTGCCAGCAGTTTATTTCAGGTGGGCTACACCTTC. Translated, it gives CASSLFQVGYTF.

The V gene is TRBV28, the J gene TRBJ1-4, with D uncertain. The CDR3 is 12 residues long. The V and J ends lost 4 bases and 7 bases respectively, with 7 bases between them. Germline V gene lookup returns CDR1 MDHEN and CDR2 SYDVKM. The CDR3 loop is CASSSPTEKLFF. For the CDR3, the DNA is TGTGCCAGCAGTTCACCTACTGAAAAACTGTTTTTT.

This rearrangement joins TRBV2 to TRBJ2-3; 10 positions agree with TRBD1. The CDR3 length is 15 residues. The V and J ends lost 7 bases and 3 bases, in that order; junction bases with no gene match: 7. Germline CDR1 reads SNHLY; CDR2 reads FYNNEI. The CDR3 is CASIRGQGVTDTQYF. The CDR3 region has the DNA TGTGCCAGCATTAGAGGACAGGGGGTGACAGATACGCAGTATTTT. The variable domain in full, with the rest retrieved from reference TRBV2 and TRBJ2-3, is EPEVTQTPSHQVTQMGQEVILRCVPISNHLYFYWYRQILGQKVEFLVSFYNNEISEKSEIFDDQFSVERPDGSNFTLKIRSTKLEDSAMYFCASIRGQGVTDTQYFGPGTRLTVL.

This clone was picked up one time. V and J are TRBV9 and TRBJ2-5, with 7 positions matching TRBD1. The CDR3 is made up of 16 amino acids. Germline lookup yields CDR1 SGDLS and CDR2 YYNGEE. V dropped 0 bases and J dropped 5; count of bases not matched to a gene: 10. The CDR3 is CASSVGGTAAPETQYF. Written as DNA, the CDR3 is TGTGCCAGCAGCGTAGGGGGGACAGCAGCCCCGGAGACCCAGTACTTC.

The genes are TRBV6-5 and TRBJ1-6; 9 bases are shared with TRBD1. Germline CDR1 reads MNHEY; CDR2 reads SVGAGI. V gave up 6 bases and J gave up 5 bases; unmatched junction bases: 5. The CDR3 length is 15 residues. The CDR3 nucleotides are TGTGCCAGCAGGACAGGGGGTGAAAATAATTCACCCCTCCACTTT. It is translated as CASRTGGENNSPLHF.

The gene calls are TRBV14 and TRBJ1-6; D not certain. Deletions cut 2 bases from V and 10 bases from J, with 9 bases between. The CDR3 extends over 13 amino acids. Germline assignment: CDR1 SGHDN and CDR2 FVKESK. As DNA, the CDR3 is TGTGCCAGCAGCCAAACAAGCAGGTCACCCCTCCACTTT. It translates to CASSQTSRSPLHF.

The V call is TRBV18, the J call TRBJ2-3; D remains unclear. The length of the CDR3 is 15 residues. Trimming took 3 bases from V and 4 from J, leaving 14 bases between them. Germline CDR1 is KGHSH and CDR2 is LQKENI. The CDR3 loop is CASSPTPRLPDTQYF. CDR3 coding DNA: TGTGCCAGCTCACCGACTCCCCGGCTCCCAGATACGCAGTATTTT.

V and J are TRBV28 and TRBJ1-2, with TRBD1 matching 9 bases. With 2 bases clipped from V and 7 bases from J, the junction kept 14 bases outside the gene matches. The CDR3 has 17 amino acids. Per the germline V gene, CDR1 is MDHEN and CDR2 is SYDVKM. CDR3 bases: TGTGCCAGCAGTTTAGGCCTTCTTGGGACAGGGCAAAGTGGCTACACCTTC. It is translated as CASSLGLLGTGQSGYTF.